This T cell receptor (beta chain) was sequenced in a study of blood T cell repertoires in COVID-19. Study overall: Some COVID-19 samples were acute and others convalescent; all came from the United States, Italy and Spain. The cDNA or gDNA used as material had been derived from T cells, B-cell-depleted T cells, or PBMCs.

Original processing notes: Nucleated cell number was recorded as an estimate derived from reference gene primer amplification. Sequencing was performed with immunoSEQ multiplex PCR; in TCRdb, only in-frame clones are kept and a portion is missing. The D gene and trimming were derived from the DNA, and the V and J assignments and clone size from that table. The sample yields about 140,000 clones, about 70% seen once. The CDR3 length is 14 residues. Deletions cut 1 base from V and 2 bases from J, with 6 bases between. Germline assignment: CDR1 SGHTA and CDR2 FQGTGA. The receptor comes from a man older than 75 with acute or convalescent COVID-19. Material for sequencing was peripheral blood. V and J are TRBV7-3 and TRBJ1-5; D remains ambiguous. Here the CDR3 reads CASSLNGGNQPQHF. The CDR3 DNA reads as TGTGCCAGCAGCTTAAATGGAGGCAATCAGCCCCAGCATTTT. Combining the CDR3 with reference TRBV7-3 and TRBJ1-5 gives the whole variable domain GAGVSQTPSNKVTEKGKYVELRCDPISGHTALYWYRQSLGQGPEFLIYFQGTGAADDSGLPNDRFFAVRPEGSVSTLKIQRTERGDSAVYLCASSLNGGNQPQHFGDGTRLSIL.